These T cell receptor beta chains were read from a single sample in a study of T cells in Graves' hyperthyroidism and ophthalmopathy. TCRdb itself ran the multiplex PCR reads through MiXCR, one entry per CDR3 protein. Seen here are approximately 870,000 distinct CDR3 sequences, around 38% observed once, and the top ten hold more than 7%. The sample consisted of blood. The receptor source for this set is a young man with Graves' hyperthyroidism. CDR3s include the opening cysteine and the closing phenylalanine or tryptophan. Each record gives: J gene, clone size, D gene, V gene, CDR3 DNA, CDR3 protein. A D gene is named only where the DNA matches it firmly. The listing skips clone size in some rows; elsewhere it reads once, few, many or a size class.

TRBJ1-5,many,TRBD1,TRBV19,TGTGCCAGTACCCGGGGGGGACAGGGTAATCAGCCCCAGCATTTT,CASTRGGQGNQPQHF
TRBJ1-4,-,TRBD1,TRBV10-2,TGCGCCAGCACGAGCGACAGGGAGCTGAGTGAAAAACTGTTTTTT,CASTSDRELSEKLFF
TRBJ1-6,many,-,TRBV10-2,TGCGCCAGCAGTGAACCAGGCTATTCACCCCTCCACTTT,CASSEPGYSPLHF
TRBJ2-5,few,-,TRBV12-3/TRBV12-4,TGTGCCAGCACTACTGCCGGCCAAGAGACCCAGTACTTC,CASTTAGQETQYF
TRBJ2-3,few,TRBD1,TRBV7-2,TGTGCCAGCAGTCCTAGGACAGGTTTCACAGATACGCAGTATTTT,CASSPRTGFTDTQYF
TRBJ1-1,many,-,TRBV2,TGTGCCAGCGGCGACATAGGGGACACTGAAGCTTTCTTT,CASGDIGDTEAFF
TRBJ2-5,-,TRBD1,TRBV29-1,TGCAGCGTAGGGACAGGGGGCTTCCTAGAGACCCAGTACTTC,CSVGTGGFLETQYF
TRBJ2-5,-,TRBD2,TRBV7-9,TGTGCCAGCAGCGTGGCGGGGGGTAGTGTGACCCAGTACTTC,CASSVAGGSVTQYF
TRBJ2-7,-,TRBD1,TRBV20-1,TGCAGTGCTCAGCCCGGAACAGGGGTTGGGTATTACGAGCAGTACTTC,CSAQPGTGVGYYEQYF
TRBJ1-2,-,-,TRBV29-1,TGCAGCGTTGCGCACGAAATTAACTATGGCTACACCTTC,CSVAHEINYGYTF
TRBJ1-2,many,-,TRBV16,TGTGCCAGCAGCCAGTCGGACAGCTATGGCTACACCTTC,CASSQSDSYGYTF
TRBJ1-6,-,-,TRBV6-5,TGTGCCTACAAGAAGGTTCGAGATCAACCATACACTTCCTATTCACCCCTCCACTTT,CAYKKVRDQPYTSYSPLHF
TRBJ1-1,-,-,TRBV9,TGTGCCAGCAGCGTCCGTGGCCCGGGGAACACTGAAGCTTTCTTT,CASSVRGPGNTEAFF
TRBJ2-7,few,-,TRBV7-9,TGTGCCAGCAGCCAAGTGTGGCTAGCCTACGAGCAGTACTTC,CASSQVWLAYEQYF
TRBJ2-6,few,-,TRBV6-5,TGTGCCAGCAGTCGTCCAGGAACTGGGGCCAACGTCCTGACTTTC,CASSRPGTGANVLTF
TRBJ2-7,-,TRBD2,TRBV10-3,TGTGCCATCAGTGCGGGACTAGCGGGAGGCTACGAGCAGTACTTC,CAISAGLAGGYEQYF
TRBJ2-7,-,-,TRBV7-3,TGTGCCAGCAGCGCGGGACAGCCGTCTAGCTCCTACGAGCAGTACTTC,CASSAGQPSSSYEQYF
TRBJ2-7,many,-,TRBV25-1,TGTGCCAGCCCTTCAAGGGACGGATACGAGCAGTACTTC,CASPSRDGYEQYF
TRBJ1-6,few,-,TRBV4-2,TGTGCCAGCAGCCAGAACAGGGAGGATTCACCCCTCCACTTT,CASSQNREDSPLHF
TRBJ1-5,once,TRBD1,TRBV19,TGTGCCAGTACCGACAGGGAGGAACAGCCCCAGCATTTT,CASTDREEQPQHF
TRBJ2-2,few,-,TRBV19,TGTGCCAGTAGTACCTACAGCCCCGGGGAGCTGTTTTTT,CASSTYSPGELFF
TRBJ2-7,few,TRBD2,TRBV11-2,TGTGCCAGCAGCTTAAATCCTGGGACTAGCGGGAGAGGCGAGCAGTACTTC,CASSLNPGTSGRGEQYF
TRBJ2-5,-,-,TRBV9,TGTGCCAGCAGCGTGGGGACTGAAGCTCAAGAGACCCAGTACTTC,CASSVGTEAQETQYF
TRBJ2-3,-,-,TRBV7-3,TGTGCCAGCAGCTTAGAGGGACACCCACGGGATACGCAGTATTTT,CASSLEGHPRDTQYF
TRBJ1-1,many,-,TRBV14,TGTGCCAGCAGCCAAGATCATGGGGACCCAGAAGCTTTCTTT,CASSQDHGDPEAFF
TRBJ1-2,-,TRBD1,TRBV2,TGTGCCGGACAGGGAGGAGGAGGCTCTGGCTACACCTTC,CAGQGGGGSGYTF
TRBJ2-7,many,TRBD2,TRBV7-9,TGTGCCGTCGAACGGGAGGGGGGAAACGAGCAGTACTTC,CAVEREGGNEQYF
TRBJ2-5,-,TRBD1,TRBV29-1,TGCAGCAGTGGGACAGGGACGGAGACCCAGTACTTC,CSSGTGTETQYF
TRBJ1-1,-,-,TRBV20-1,TGCAGTGCTTCCACAGGGATAATTGACACTGAAGCTTTCTTT,CSASTGIIDTEAFF
TRBJ1-3,many,-,TRBV15,TGTGCCACCAGCAGAGATACAGGATTCTCTGGAAACACCATATATTTT,CATSRDTGFSGNTIYF
TRBJ2-7,-,-,TRBV25-1,TGTGCCAGCAGATCTGACAGCTCCCCCTACAAGCAGTACTTC,CASRSDSSPYKQYF
TRBJ2-7,-,TRBD1,TRBV29-1,TGCAGCGTTGAAACCCCGGGACAGGACAAAATGGGCGAGCAGTACTTC,CSVETPGQDKMGEQYF
TRBJ2-5,few,-,TRBV4-1,TGCGCCAGCAGCCAAGTCGAGGGACTCGAGACCCAGTACTTC,CASSQVEGLETQYF
TRBJ2-5,once,-,TRBV12-3/TRBV12-4,TGTGCCAGCGGAATGGCGACACAAGAGACCCAGTACTTC,CASGMATQETQYF
TRBJ2-6,-,-,TRBV20-1,TGCAGTGCTAGATCCCCAGGGGAGGCTGGGGCCAACGTCCTGACTTTC,CSARSPGEAGANVLTF
TRBJ1-1,-,TRBD1,TRBV7-2,TGTGCCAGCATGACAGGGAGGTTGAACACTGAAGCTTTCTTT,CASMTGRLNTEAFF
TRBJ2-7,few,TRBD2,TRBV5-1,TGCGCCAGCAGCTTTGACCCGGGGGGCTCCTACGAGCAGTACTTC,CASSFDPGGSYEQYF